This is a list of T cell receptor beta chains from one sample in a study of response to subunit inactivated influenza vaccine. TCRdb reprocessed the RT-PCR reads with MiXCR, giving one entry per CDR3 protein. The sample holds about 700,000 distinct CDR3 sequences, more than 11% seen once. The sequences come from PBMCs from blood, collected 14 to 15 days before vaccination. The receptors originated from a man aged 45 to 65 who received an inactivated influenza vaccine. CDR3s include the opening cysteine and the closing phenylalanine or tryptophan. The D gene is left open where the match is weak. Clone size appears in some rows only: once, few, many, or a class for an expanded clone.

j_gene: TRBJ1-2; v_gene: TRBV29-1; abundance: -; d_gene: TRBD1; CDR3aa: CSGTAGTANGYTF; CDR3nt: TGCAGCGGTACAGCCGGGACAGCGAATGGCTACACCTTC
j_gene: TRBJ2-3; v_gene: TRBV20-1; abundance: once; d_gene: -; CDR3aa: CSARPGPSTDTQYF; CDR3nt: TGCAGTGCTAGGCCAGGTCCTAGCACAGATACGCAGTATTTT
j_gene: TRBJ1-2; v_gene: TRBV7-9; abundance: -; d_gene: TRBD1; CDR3aa: CASSDGTGAVGYTF; CDR3nt: TGTGCCAGCAGCGACGGGACAGGGGCTGTCGGCTACACCTTC
j_gene: TRBJ2-2; v_gene: TRBV4-3; abundance: few; d_gene: TRBD1; CDR3aa: CASSQAGTGVFTGELFF; CDR3nt: TGCGCCAGCAGCCAAGCCGGGACAGGGGTTTTCACCGGGGAGCTGTTTTTT
j_gene: TRBJ1-2; v_gene: TRBV5-6; abundance: -; d_gene: -; CDR3aa: CASSLVGGRQTF; CDR3nt: TGTGCCAGCAGCTTGGTCGGGGGAAGACAGACCTTC
j_gene: TRBJ2-5; v_gene: TRBV4-3; abundance: -; d_gene: TRBD2; CDR3aa: CASSQDPRTSGLGTQYF; CDR3nt: TGCGCCAGCAGCCAAGATCCCCGGACTAGCGGCTTGGGGACCCAGTACTTC
j_gene: TRBJ2-1; v_gene: TRBV7-3; abundance: -; d_gene: TRBD1; CDR3aa: CASSYDRVNEQFF; CDR3nt: TGTGCCAGCAGCTACGACAGGGTCAATGAGCAGTTCTTC
j_gene: TRBJ2-5; v_gene: TRBV14; abundance: -; d_gene: -; CDR3aa: CASSQDQLRTQYF; CDR3nt: TGTGCCAGCAGCCAAGATCAGCTAAGGACCCAGTACTTC
j_gene: TRBJ2-2; v_gene: TRBV28; abundance: many; d_gene: -; CDR3aa: CASGKVDTGELFF; CDR3nt: TGTGCCAGCGGCAAGGTGGACACCGGGGAGCTGTTTTTT
j_gene: TRBJ2-7; v_gene: TRBV10-3; abundance: many; d_gene: TRBD2; CDR3aa: CAISPGTSGIEQYF; CDR3nt: TGTGCCATCAGCCCCGGGACTAGCGGGATCGAGCAGTACTTC
j_gene: TRBJ2-1; v_gene: TRBV12-3/TRBV12-4; abundance: few; d_gene: -; CDR3aa: CASRKQLGPRTEQFF; CDR3nt: TGTGCCAGCAGGAAACAACTGGGGCCACGAACCGAGCAGTTCTTC
j_gene: TRBJ2-7; v_gene: TRBV6-2/TRBV6-3; abundance: many; d_gene: TRBD2; CDR3aa: CASSYSSRGGPDEQYF; CDR3nt: TGTGCCAGCAGTTACTCAAGCCGGGGGGGCCCCGACGAGCAGTACTTC
j_gene: TRBJ2-2; v_gene: TRBV5-1; abundance: -; d_gene: TRBD2; CDR3aa: CASSSSGTSGGAGTGELFF; CDR3nt: TGCGCCAGCAGCTCTTCCGGGACTAGCGGGGGGGCTGGGACCGGGGAGCTGTTTTTT